This entry lists 14 T cell receptor beta chains sequenced from one sample in a study of blood T cells in healthy people across ages. Primed by a sample-barcoded 5' primer and a J-beta primer mix, a second PCR proceeded for about 6 to 11 cycles. TCRdb used MiXCR to reprocess the 5' RACE reads, holding one entry per CDR3 protein. This sample carries around 1,700,000 distinct CDR3 sequences, approximately 30% of them seen once, and the ten largest clones take roughly 8%. Sequenced material: blood. The source is a woman aged 30 to 39 in good health.

The chain couples TRBV5-1 to TRBJ2-3; 12 nucleotides match TRBD2. CDR1 SGHRS and CDR2 YFSETQ come from the germline V gene. The CDR3 length is 20 residues. Germline trimming cut 4 bases from V and 0 bases from J; bases unmatched to any gene: 15. The CDR3 DNA follows: TGCGCCAGCAGCCCCCTACGCCGGACTAGCGGGGTCGCTAGCACAGATACGCAGTATTTT. This sequence encodes CASSPLRRTSGVASTDTQYF.

The rearrangement links TRBV28 to TRBJ2-5; D is unresolved. With 2 bases removed from V and 1 base from J, the gap between germline ends came to 5 bases. This CDR3 is 13 amino acids long. The V gene's germline CDR1 is MDHEN and CDR2 SYDVKM. The CDR3 loop is CASSLNVQETQYF. Here the CDR3 DNA reads TGTGCCAGCAGTTTAAACGTCCAAGAGACCCAGTACTTC. Based on the CDR3 plus reference TRBV28 and TRBJ2-5, the full variable domain is DVKVTQSSRYLVKRTGEKVFLECVQDMDHENMFWYRQDPGLGLRLIYFSYDVKMKEKGDIPEGYSVSREKKERFSLILESASTNQTSMYLCASSLNVQETQYFGPGTRLLVL.

In its sample, this clonotype was seen a few times. The V gene is TRBV2, the J gene TRBJ1-5; D is unresolved. The V gene lost 6 bases and the J gene lost 1 base, with 25 bases spanning the gap. The CDR3 extends over 19 amino acids. CDR1 SNHLY and CDR2 FYNNEI come from the germline V gene. The CDR3 sequence: CASRETKAGNGESNQPQHF. CDR3 nucleotides: TGTGCCAGCAGGGAGACCAAAGCGGGGAACGGGGAAAGCAATCAGCCCCAGCATTTT.

The chain uses TRBV7-9 and TRBJ1-1, with a weak D call TRBD1 (5 bases). This CDR3 region has 12 residues. V was pared by 8 bases and J by 1 base, with 8 bases between. The germline CDR1 and CDR2 sequences are SEHNR and FQNEAQ (reference sequence). In nucleotides, the CDR3 is TGTGCCAGCGGGACGACGAACACTGAAGCTTTCTTT. This sequence encodes CASGTTNTEAFF.

The chain is built from TRBV28 and TRBJ2-7, with a tentative D call TRBD2 (6 bases). The CDR3 is 14 residues long. Trimming removed 6 bases at V and 0 bases at J, with 12 bases between. CDR1 and CDR2 from the germline V gene are MDHEN and SYDVKM. The CDR3 sequence: CASRLPGDSYEQYF. CDR3 coding DNA: TGTGCCAGCAGGTTACCGGGGGACTCCTACGAGCAGTACTTC.

The chain couples TRBV20-1 to TRBJ1-4, with 8 nucleotides matching TRBD1. Germline V gives CDR1 DFQATT, CDR2 SNEGSKA (reference sequence). This CDR3 is 15 amino acids long. Germline trimming cut 5 bases from V and 8 bases from J; bases unmatched to any gene: 13. The CDR3 nucleotides are TGCAGTGCTCCCGCCCCGGACAGGGCTGGGGAAAAACTGTTTTTT. Amino acids: CSAPAPDRAGEKLFF.

This clonotype was seen at least ten times. The chain carries TRBV15 and TRBJ2-7, with TRBD1 identical over 7 bases. CDR1 is LNHNV and CDR2 is YYDKDF in the germline V gene (reference sequence). This CDR3 has 15 residues. V lost 5 bases, J lost 2 bases, and 9 bases stayed unmatched. This CDR3 is CATSPDRVLAYEQYF. CDR3 coding DNA: TGTGCCACCAGCCCAGACAGGGTTCTCGCCTACGAGCAGTACTTC.

This chain joins TRBV18 and TRBJ2-3; a possible D gene is TRBD2 (6 bases). This CDR3 has 16 amino acids. Germline V lookup: CDR1 KGHSH, CDR2 LQKENI. The V end lost 3 bases, the J end lost 7 bases, and 20 bases lay between the germline ends. CDR3 in amino acids: CASSPVGGETGYTQYF. The CDR3 coding sequence is TGTGCCAGCTCACCTGTCGGCGGGGAAACGGGATATACGCAGTATTTT.

J is TRBJ1-4 and V is TRBV12-3 or TRBV12-4; 8 bases agree with TRBD1. The CDR3 is 13 amino acids. V lost 5 bases and J lost 13; bases outside the gene matches: 9. CDR3: CASSRTGQSGLFF. The CDR3 DNA is TGTGCCAGCAGTCGGACAGGGCAGTCAGGACTGTTTTTT.

V gene TRBV7-2 combines with J gene TRBJ1-2, with a tentative D call TRBD1 (5 bases). The CDR3 is 15 residues long. The V and J ends lost 5 bases and 0 bases respectively, with 13 bases between them. CDR1 SGHTA and CDR2 FQGNSA come from the germline V gene. The chain's CDR3 is CASSIGPTANYGYTF. The CDR3 nucleotides are TGTGCCAGCAGCATAGGACCGACAGCTAACTATGGCTACACCTTC.

The sample holds one count of this clonotype. The chain joins TRBV7-2 to TRBJ2-4, with 9 bases that match TRBD2. The CDR3 loop spans 14 amino acids. Trimming took 6 bases from V and 8 from J; bases not matched to a gene: 8. Per germline, CDR1 SGHTA and CDR2 FQGNSA. The CDR3: CASSRGGRGDIQYF. CDR3 DNA sequence: TGTGCCAGCAGTCGGGGCGGGAGGGGAGACATTCAGTACTTC. The variable domain in full, with the rest retrieved from reference TRBV7-2 and TRBJ2-4, is GAGVSQSPSNKVTEKGKDVELRCDPISGHTALYWYRQSLGQGLEFLIYFQGNSAPDKSGLPSDRFSAERTGGSVSTLTIQRTQQEDSAVYLCASSRGGRGDIQYFGAGTRLSVL.

This clonotype was seen more than once but under ten times. The V gene is TRBV2, the J gene TRBJ2-3, with D perhaps TRBD2 (6 bases). The CDR3 loop spans 13 amino acids. V lost 11 bases, J lost 0 bases, and 12 bases lay in between. Germline V lookup: CDR1 SNHLY, CDR2 FYNNEI. The CDR3 here is CARVGTSTDTQYF. CDR3 sequence (DNA): TGTGCCCGCGTAGGGACTAGCACAGATACGCAGTATTTT.

This clonotype showed up many times. The V gene is TRBV20-1, the J gene TRBJ2-7; D might be TRBD1 or TRBD2, each matching 5 bases. V dropped 4 bases and J dropped 9 bases, with 19 bases sitting between them. CDR3 size: 13 residues. Germline CDR1 and CDR2: DFQATT and SNEGSKA (reference sequence). The CDR3 DNA reads as TGCAGTGCTACATCCGGGACGCCTGGGGCGCAGTACTTC. Its translation is CSATSGTPGAQYF.

This clonotype was picked up many times. CDR3 in amino acids: CASSLGTEISYEQYF. In nucleotides, the CDR3 is TGTGCCAGCAGTTTGGGGACAGAGATTTCATACGAGCAGTACTTC. The chain employs TRBV28 and TRBJ2-7, with 7 bases matching TRBD1. Per germline, CDR1 MDHEN and CDR2 SYDVKM. V lost 3 bases to trimming and J lost 4 bases; unmatched junction nucleotides: 9. The CDR3 is made up of 15 amino acids.